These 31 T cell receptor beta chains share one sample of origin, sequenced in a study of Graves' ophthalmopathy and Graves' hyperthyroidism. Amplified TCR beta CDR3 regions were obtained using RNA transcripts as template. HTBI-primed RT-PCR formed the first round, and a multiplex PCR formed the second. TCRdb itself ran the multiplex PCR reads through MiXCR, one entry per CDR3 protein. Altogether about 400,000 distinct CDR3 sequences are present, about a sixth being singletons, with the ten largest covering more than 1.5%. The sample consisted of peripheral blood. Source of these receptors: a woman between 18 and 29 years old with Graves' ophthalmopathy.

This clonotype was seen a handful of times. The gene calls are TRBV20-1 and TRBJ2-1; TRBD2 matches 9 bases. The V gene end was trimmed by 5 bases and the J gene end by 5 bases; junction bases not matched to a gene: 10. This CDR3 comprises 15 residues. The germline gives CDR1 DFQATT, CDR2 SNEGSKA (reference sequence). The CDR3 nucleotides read TGCAGTGCTGGTGCTAGCGGGAAGATCAACAATGAGCAGTTCTTC. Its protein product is CSAGASGKINNEQFF.

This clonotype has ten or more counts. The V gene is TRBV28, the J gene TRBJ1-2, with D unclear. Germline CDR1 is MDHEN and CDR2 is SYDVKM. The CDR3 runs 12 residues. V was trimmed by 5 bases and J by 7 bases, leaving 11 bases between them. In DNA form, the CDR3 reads TGTGCCAGCAGTACCACTTTTGGTGGCTACACCTTC. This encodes CASSTTFGGYTF.

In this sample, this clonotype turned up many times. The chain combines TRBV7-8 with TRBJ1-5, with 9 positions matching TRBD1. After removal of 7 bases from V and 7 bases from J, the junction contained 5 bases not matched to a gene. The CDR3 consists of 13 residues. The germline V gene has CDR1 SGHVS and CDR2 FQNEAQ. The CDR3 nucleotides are TGTGCCAGCACTACAGGGGGCCGGCAGCCCCAGCATTTT. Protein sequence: CASTTGGRQPQHF.

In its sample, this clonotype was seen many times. The CDR3, as DNA: TGTGCCAGCAGCTATGCCCGGCCCGCGGCAGGCCAAAACATTCAGTACTTC. Translation gives CASSYARPAAGQNIQYF. The chain has TRBV7-9 and TRBJ2-4; D remains unclear. CDR3 length equals 17 residues. Germline-derived CDR1 and CDR2 are SEHNR and FQNEAQ (reference sequence). Deletions cut 4 bases from V and 5 bases from J, with 21 bases between.

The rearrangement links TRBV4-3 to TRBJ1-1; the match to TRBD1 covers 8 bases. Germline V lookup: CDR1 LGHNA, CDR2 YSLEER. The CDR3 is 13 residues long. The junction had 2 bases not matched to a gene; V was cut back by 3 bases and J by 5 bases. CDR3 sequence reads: CASSQYRGTEAFF. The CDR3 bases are TGCGCCAGCAGCCAGTACAGGGGGACTGAAGCTTTCTTT.

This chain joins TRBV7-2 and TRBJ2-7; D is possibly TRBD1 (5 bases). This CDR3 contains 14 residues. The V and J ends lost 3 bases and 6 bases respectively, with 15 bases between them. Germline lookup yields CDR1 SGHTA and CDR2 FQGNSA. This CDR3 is CASSFIREGREQYF. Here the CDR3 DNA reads TGTGCCAGCAGCTTTATCAGGGAAGGTCGCGAGCAGTACTTC.

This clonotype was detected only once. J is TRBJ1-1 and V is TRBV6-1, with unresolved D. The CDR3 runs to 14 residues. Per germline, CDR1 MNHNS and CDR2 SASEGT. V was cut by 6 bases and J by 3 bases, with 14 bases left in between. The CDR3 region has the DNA TGTGCCAGCAGAATATCTATAGTCTACACTGAAGCTTTCTTT. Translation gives CASRISIVYTEAFF.

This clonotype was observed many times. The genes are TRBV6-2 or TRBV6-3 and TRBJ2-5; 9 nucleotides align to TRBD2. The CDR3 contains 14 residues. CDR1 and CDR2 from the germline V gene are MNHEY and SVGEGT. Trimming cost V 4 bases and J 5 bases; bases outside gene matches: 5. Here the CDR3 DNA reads TGTGCCAGCAGTTTAGCGGGGGCCGGGGAGACCCAGTACTTC. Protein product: CASSLAGAGETQYF.

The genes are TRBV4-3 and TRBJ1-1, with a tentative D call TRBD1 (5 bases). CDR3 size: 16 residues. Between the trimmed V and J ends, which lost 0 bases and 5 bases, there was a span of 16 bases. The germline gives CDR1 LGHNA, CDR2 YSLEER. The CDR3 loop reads CASSQDSVQGRTEAFF. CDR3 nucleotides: TGCGCCAGCAGCCAAGATTCTGTCCAGGGTAGAACTGAAGCTTTCTTT.

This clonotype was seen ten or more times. CDR3 bases: TGTGCCAGCAGCCCCTCAATGTACGAGCAGTACTTC. Translated: CASSPSMYEQYF. The genes are TRBV6-1 and TRBJ2-7; D is uncertain. The V end lost 6 bases, the J end lost 4 bases, and 10 bases lay between the germline ends. This CDR3 comprises 12 residues. CDR1 is MNHNS and CDR2 is SASEGT in the germline V gene.

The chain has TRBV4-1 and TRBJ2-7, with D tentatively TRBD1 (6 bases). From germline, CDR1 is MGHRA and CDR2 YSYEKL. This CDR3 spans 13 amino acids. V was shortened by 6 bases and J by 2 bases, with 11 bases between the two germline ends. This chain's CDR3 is CASRPGDTYEQYF. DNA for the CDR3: TGCGCCAGCAGACCCGGGGACACCTACGAGCAGTACTTC.

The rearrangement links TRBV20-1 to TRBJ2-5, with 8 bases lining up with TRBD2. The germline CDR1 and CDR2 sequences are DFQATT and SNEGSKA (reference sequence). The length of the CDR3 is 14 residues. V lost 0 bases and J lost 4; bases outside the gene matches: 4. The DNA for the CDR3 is TGCAGTGCTAGAGATAACAGCGGGGGAGAGACCCAGTACTTC. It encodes CSARDNSGGETQYF.

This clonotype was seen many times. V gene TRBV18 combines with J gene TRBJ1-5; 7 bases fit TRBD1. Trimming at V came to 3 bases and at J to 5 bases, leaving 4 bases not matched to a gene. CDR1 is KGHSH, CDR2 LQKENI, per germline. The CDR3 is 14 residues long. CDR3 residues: CASSPGTEDQPQHF. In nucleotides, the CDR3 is TGTGCCAGCTCACCCGGGACAGAAGATCAGCCCCAGCATTTT.

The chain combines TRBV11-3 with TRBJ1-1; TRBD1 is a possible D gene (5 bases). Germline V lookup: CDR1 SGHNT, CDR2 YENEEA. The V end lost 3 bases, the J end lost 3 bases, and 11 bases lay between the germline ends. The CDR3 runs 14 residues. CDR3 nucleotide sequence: TGTGCCAGCAGCTTTGATCAGGGTCACACTGAAGCTTTCTTT. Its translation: CASSFDQGHTEAFF.

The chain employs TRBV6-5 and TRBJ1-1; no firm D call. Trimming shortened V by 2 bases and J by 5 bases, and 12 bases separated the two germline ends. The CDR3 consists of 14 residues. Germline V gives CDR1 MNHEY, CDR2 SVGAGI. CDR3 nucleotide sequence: TGTGCCAGCAGTTACGGCCCTCGGCGAACTGAAGCTTTCTTT. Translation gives CASSYGPRRTEAFF.

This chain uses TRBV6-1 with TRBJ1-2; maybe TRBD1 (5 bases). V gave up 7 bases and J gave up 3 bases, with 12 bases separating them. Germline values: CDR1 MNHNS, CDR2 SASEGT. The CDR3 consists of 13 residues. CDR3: CASTKGRDYGYTF. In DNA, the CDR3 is TGTGCCAGCACCAAGGGACGAGACTATGGCTACACCTTC.

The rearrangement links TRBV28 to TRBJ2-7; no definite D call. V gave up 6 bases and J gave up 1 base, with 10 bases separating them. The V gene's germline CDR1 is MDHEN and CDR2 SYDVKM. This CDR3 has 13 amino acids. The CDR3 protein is CASSPQQSYEQYF. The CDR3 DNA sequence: TGTGCCAGCAGCCCCCAGCAATCCTACGAGCAGTACTTC.

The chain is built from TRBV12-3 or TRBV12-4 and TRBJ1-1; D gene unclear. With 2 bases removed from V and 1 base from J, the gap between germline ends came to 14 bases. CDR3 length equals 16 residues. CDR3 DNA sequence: TGTGCCAGCAGTTTATTTTGGAGACGGCAGAACACTGAAGCTTTCTTT. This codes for CASSLFWRRQNTEAFF.

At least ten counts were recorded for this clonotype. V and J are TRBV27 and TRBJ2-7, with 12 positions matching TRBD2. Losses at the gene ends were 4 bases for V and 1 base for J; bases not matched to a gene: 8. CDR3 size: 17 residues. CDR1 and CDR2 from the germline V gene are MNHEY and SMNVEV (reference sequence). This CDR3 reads CASSSRLAGERSYEQYF. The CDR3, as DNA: TGTGCCAGCAGTTCTAGACTAGCGGGGGAACGGTCCTACGAGCAGTACTTC.

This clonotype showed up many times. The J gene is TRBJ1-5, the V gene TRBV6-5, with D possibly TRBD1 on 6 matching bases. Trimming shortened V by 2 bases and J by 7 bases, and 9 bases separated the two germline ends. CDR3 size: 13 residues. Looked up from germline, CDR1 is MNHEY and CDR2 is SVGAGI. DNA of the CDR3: TGTGCCAGCAGTTACCCGGGGGCGCAGCCCCAGCATTTT. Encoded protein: CASSYPGAQPQHF.

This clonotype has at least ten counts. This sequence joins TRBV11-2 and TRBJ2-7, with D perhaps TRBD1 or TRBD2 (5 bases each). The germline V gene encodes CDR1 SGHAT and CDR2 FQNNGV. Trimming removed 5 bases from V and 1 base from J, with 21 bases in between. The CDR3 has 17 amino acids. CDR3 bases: TGTGCCAGCAGCACCATGACGGACTCTAAGGGGTCCTACGAGCAGTACTTC. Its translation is CASSTMTDSKGSYEQYF.

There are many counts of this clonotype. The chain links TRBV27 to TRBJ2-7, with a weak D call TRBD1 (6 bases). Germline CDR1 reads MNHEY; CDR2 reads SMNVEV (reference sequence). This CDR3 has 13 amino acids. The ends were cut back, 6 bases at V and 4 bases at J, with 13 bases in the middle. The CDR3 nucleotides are TGTGCCAGCAGGGCCGGGACAACGTACGAGCAGTACTTC. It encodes CASRAGTTYEQYF.

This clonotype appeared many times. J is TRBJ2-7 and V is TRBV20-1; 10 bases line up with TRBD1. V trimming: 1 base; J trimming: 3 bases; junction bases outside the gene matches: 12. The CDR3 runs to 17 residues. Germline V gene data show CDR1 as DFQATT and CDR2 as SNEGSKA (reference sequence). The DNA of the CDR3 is TGCAGTGCTAGAGTCTACGGGGACAGGGGACGGATCTACGAGCAGTACTTC. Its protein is CSARVYGDRGRIYEQYF.

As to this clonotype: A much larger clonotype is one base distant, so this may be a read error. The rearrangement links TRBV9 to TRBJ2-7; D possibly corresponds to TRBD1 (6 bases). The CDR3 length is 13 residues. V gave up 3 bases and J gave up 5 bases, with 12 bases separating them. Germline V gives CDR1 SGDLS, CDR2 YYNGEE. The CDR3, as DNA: TGTGCCAGCAGCGCAGGGGACCCGAACGAGCAGTACTTC. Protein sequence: CASSAGDPNEQYF.

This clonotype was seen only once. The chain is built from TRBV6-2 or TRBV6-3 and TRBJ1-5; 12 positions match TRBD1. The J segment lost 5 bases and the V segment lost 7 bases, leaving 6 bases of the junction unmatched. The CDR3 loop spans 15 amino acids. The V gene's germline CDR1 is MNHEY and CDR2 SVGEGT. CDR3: CASNRGTGGHQPQHF. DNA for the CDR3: TGTGCCAGCAATAGAGGGACAGGGGGCCATCAGCCCCAGCATTTT.

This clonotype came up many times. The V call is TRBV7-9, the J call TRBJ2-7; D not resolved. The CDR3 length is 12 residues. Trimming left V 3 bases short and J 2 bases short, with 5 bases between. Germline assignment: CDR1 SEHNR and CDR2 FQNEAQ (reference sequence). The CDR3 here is CASSFNTYEQYF. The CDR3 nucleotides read TGTGCCAGCAGCTTTAATACCTACGAGCAGTACTTC. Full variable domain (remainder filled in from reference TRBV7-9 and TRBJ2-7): DTGVSQNPRHKITKRGQNVTFRCDPISEHNRLYWYRQTLGQGPEFLTYFQNEAQLEKSRLLSDRFSAERPKGSFSTLEIQRTEQGDSAMYLCASSFNTYEQYFGPGTRLTVT.

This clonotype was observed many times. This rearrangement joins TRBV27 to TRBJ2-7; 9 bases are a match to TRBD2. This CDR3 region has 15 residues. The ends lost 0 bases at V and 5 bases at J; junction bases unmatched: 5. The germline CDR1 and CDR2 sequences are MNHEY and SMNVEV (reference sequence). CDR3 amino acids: CASSLSAGGQNEQYF. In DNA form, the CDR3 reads TGTGCCAGCAGTTTATCCGCGGGAGGGCAGAACGAGCAGTACTTC.

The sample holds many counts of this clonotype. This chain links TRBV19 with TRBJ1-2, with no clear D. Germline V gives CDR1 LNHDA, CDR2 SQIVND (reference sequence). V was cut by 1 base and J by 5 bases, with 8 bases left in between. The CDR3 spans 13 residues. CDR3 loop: CASSIAVEYGYTF. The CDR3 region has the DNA TGTGCCAGTAGTATAGCGGTTGAATATGGCTACACCTTC.

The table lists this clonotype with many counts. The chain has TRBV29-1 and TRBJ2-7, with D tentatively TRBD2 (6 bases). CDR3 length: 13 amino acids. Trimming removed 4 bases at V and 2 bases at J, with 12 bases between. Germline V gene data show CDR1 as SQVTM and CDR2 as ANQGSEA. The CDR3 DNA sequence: TGCAGCGTTGCGACTAGGAAACCCTACGAGCAGTACTTC. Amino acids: CSVATRKPYEQYF.

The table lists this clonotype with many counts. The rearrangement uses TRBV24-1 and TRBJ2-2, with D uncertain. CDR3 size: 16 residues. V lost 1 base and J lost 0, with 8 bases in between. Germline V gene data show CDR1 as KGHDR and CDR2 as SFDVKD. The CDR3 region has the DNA TGTGCCACCAGTGATTTAGGGCAGGCGAACACCGGGGAGCTGTTTTTT. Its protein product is CATSDLGQANTGELFF.

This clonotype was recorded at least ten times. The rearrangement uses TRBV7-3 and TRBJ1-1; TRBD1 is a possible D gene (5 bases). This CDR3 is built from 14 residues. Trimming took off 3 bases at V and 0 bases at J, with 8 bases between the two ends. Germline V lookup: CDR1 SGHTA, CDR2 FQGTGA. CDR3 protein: CASSFDSMNTEAFF. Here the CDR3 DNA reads TGTGCCAGCAGCTTCGACAGCATGAACACTGAAGCTTTCTTT.